Listed below are T cell receptor beta chains from one sample, sequenced in a study of blood T cell repertoires in COVID-19. Measured with immunoSEQ multiplex PCR; TCRdb has only the in-frame clones, and not every one. The sample lists around 210,000 clones; approximately 85% were seen once. The sample consisted of peripheral blood. All receptors derive from a man aged 50 to 60 with COVID-19, enrolled during active disease. CDR3s include the opening cysteine and the closing phenylalanine or tryptophan. A D gene is named only where the DNA matches it firmly. Only part of the rows carry a size: once, few, many, or a class if the clone is expanded.

TRBJ1-1,-,-,TRBV12-3/TRBV12-4,CASSLAQGFEAFF,TGTGCCAGCAGTTTAGCGCAGGGATTTGAAGCTTTCTTT
TRBJ2-3,TRBD2,-,TRBV5-1,CASSLGTSGDTQYF,TGCGCCAGCAGCTTGGGGACTAGTGGTGATACGCAGTATTTT
TRBJ1-4,-,-,TRBV12-3/TRBV12-4,CASSFGGEKLFF,TGTGCCAGCAGTTTTGGAGGAGAAAAACTGTTTTTT
TRBJ2-1,-,-,TRBV5-4,CASSSAGVSSYNEQFF,TGTGCCAGCAGCTCAGCAGGGGTGAGCTCCTACAATGAGCAGTTCTTC
TRBJ2-7,-,-,TRBV5-4,CASSLEAGTSYEQYF,TGTGCCAGCAGCTTGGAGGCAGGCACCTCCTACGAGCAGTACTTC
TRBJ1-2,TRBD1,-,TRBV7-9,CASSETGGASNYGYTF,TGTGCCAGCAGCGAGACAGGGGGTGCTTCAAACTATGGCTACACCTTC
TRBJ1-3,-,-,TRBV7-9,CASSLGVGGSGNTIYF,TGTGCCAGCAGCTTAGGGGTGGGGGGCTCTGGAAACACCATATATTTT
TRBJ2-7,TRBD1,once,TRBV6-5,CASKGRQGDEQYF,TGTGCCAGCAAGGGTCGACAGGGGGACGAGCAGTACTTC
TRBJ1-2,TRBD1,few,TRBV7-2,CASSSEGAGSDYTF,TGTGCCAGCAGCTCGGAGGGGGCAGGGTCGGACTACACCTTC
TRBJ1-1,-,once,TRBV25-1,CASSPNILQGTEAFF,TGTGCCAGCAGTCCTAATATACTACAGGGCACTGAAGCTTTCTTT
TRBJ1-6,TRBD1,few,TRBV2,CASRRDSMDSPLHF,TGTGCCAGCAGACGGGACAGTATGGATTCACCCCTCCACTTT
TRBJ2-2,-,-,TRBV10-1,CASSGQMNTGELFF,TGCGCCAGCAGTGGACAGATGAACACCGGGGAGCTGTTTTTT
TRBJ1-2,TRBD1,-,TRBV7-9,CASSPSLGQGAGGYTF,TGTGCCAGCAGCCCCAGTTTAGGACAGGGGGCTGGAGGCTACACCTTC
TRBJ1-4,-,-,TRBV10-3,CAISESGHVPRSKLFF,TGTGCCATCAGTGAGTCGGGACACGTACCTAGGTCTAAACTGTTTTTT
TRBJ2-2,TRBD2,-,TRBV3-1/TRBV3-2,CASSLGTSGGRTGELFF,TGTGCCAGCAGCCTAGGGACTAGCGGGGGACGGACCGGGGAGCTGTTTTTT
TRBJ2-1,-,-,TRBV7-2,CASAKGEGTYNEQFF,TGTGCCAGCGCTAAGGGGGAGGGTACATACAATGAGCAGTTCTTC
TRBJ2-7,TRBD1,-,TRBV30,CAWSYGTGLHEQYF,TGTGCCTGGAGTTACGGGACAGGGCTCCACGAGCAGTACTTC
TRBJ1-1,-,once,TRBV7-7,CASSLDRNTEAFF,TGTGCTAGCAGCCTTGACAGGAACACTGAAGCTTTCTTT
TRBJ1-6,-,-,TRBV11-2,CASSQRPSSYNSPLHF,TGTGCCAGCAGCCAGAGGCCGAGCTCCTATAATTCACCCCTCCACTTT
TRBJ2-7,-,few,TRBV2,CASSERGRDYEQYF,TGTGCCAGCAGTGAACGTGGGCGAGACTACGAGCAGTACTTC
TRBJ2-1,-,-,TRBV6-2/TRBV6-3,CASSYDGGTHINEQFF,TGTGCCAGCAGTTACGATGGCGGAACTCACATCAATGAGCAGTTCTTC
TRBJ1-3,-,-,TRBV18,CASSSEISGNTIYF,TGTGCCAGCTCGTCGGAGATCTCTGGAAACACCATATATTTT
TRBJ1-5,TRBD1,-,TRBV28,CASSPLGQSQHF,TGTGCCAGCAGCCCTTTGGGACAGAGCCAGCATTTT
TRBJ1-2,TRBD1,-,TRBV18,CASSPTGTGNYGYTF,TGTGCCAGCTCACCTACCGGGACAGGGAACTATGGCTACACCTTC
TRBJ1-1,-,once,TRBV2,CASSVRGGSTEAFF,TGTGCCAGCAGTGTTCGGGGGGGAAGCACTGAAGCTTTCTTT
TRBJ1-2,TRBD1,-,TRBV27,CASSPRQGRVYGYTF,TGTGCCAGCAGTCCCCGACAGGGACGGGTCTATGGCTACACCTTC
TRBJ1-2,TRBD1,-,TRBV18,CASSLGQSNYGYTF,TGTGCCAGCTCACTGGGACAGTCTAACTATGGCTACACCTTC
TRBJ2-3,TRBD2,once,TRBV5-1,CASSAPTGTRSTDTQYF,TGCGCCAGCAGCGCCCCTACCGGGACTAGGAGCACAGATACGCAGTATTTT
TRBJ1-2,TRBD1,-,TRBV10-3,CAISQGTGGNYGYTF,TGTGCCATCAGTCAAGGGACAGGGGGAAACTATGGCTACACCTTC
TRBJ1-6,-,-,TRBV11-2,CASSPRGGRNSPLHF,TGTGCCAGCAGCCCCAGAGGGGGTAGAAATTCACCCCTCCACTTT
TRBJ1-2,-,-,TRBV6-6,CASSYAPDRFYGYTF,TGTGCCAGCAGTTACGCCCCAGACAGATTTTATGGCTACACCTTC
TRBJ2-5,-,-,TRBV4-2,CASSRGTEWTQYF,TGTGCCAGCAGCCGCGGGACCGAGTGGACCCAGTACTTC
TRBJ1-1,-,-,TRBV6-2/TRBV6-3,CASSYGGANTEAFF,TGTGCCAGCAGTTACGGGGGGGCGAACACTGAAGCTTTCTTT
TRBJ1-1,-,-,TRBV2,CASSPGVEAFF,TGTGCCAGCAGCCCCGGGGTTGAAGCTTTCTTT
TRBJ2-3,TRBD1,-,TRBV5-1,CASSVDRGPTDTQYF,TGCGCCAGCAGCGTGGACAGGGGGCCCACAGATACGCAGTATTTT
TRBJ2-1,-,-,TRBV25-1,CASQTGNSYNEQFF,TGTGCCAGCCAAACAGGGAACTCCTACAATGAGCAGTTCTTC
TRBJ2-3,TRBD2,-,TRBV7-2,CASSNGTSGQNTQYF,TGTGCCAGCAGCAACGGGACTAGCGGACAGAATACGCAGTATTTT
TRBJ1-5,TRBD1,-,TRBV2,CASRGQTNSNQPQHF,TGTGCCAGCAGGGGACAGACGAATAGCAATCAGCCCCAGCATTTT
TRBJ1-1,-,-,TRBV30,CAWTTGMNTEAFF,TGTGCCTGGACCACAGGAATGAACACTGAAGCTTTCTTT
TRBJ2-7,TRBD1,few,TRBV27,CASSPNRDSYEQYF,TGTGCCAGCAGTCCTAACCGGGACAGCTACGAGCAGTACTTC
TRBJ2-3,-,-,TRBV5-4,CASSLSNRVVTDTQYF,TGTGCCAGCAGCTTGTCAAACAGGGTTGTGACAGATACGCAGTATTTT
TRBJ1-2,-,-,TRBV6-2/TRBV6-3,CASSYGGVSYGYTF,TGTGCCAGCAGTTACGGGGGGGTTTCCTATGGCTACACCTTC
TRBJ1-4,-,once,TRBV28,CASYRNGLANEKLFF,TGTGCCAGTTACAGGAACGGCTTGGCTAATGAAAAACTGTTTTTT
TRBJ1-5,TRBD1,few,TRBV7-9,CASSLGTGAQPQHF,TGTGCCAGCAGCTTAGGGACAGGGGCTCAGCCCCAGCATTTT
TRBJ2-1,-,-,TRBV9,CASSVEGGSSYNEQFF,TGTGCCAGCAGCGTAGAGGGTGGGAGCTCCTACAATGAGCAGTTCTTC
TRBJ1-4,-,-,TRBV2,CASFWQGSEKLFF,TGTGCCAGCTTTTGGCAGGGGTCTGAAAAACTGTTTTTT
TRBJ2-1,TRBD2,few,TRBV11-3,CASSLGRGVYNEQFF,TGTGCCAGCAGCTTAGGGCGGGGGGTATACAATGAGCAGTTCTTC
TRBJ2-1,-,-,TRBV2,CAGQLYNEQFF,TGTGCTGGACAGCTCTACAATGAGCAGTTCTTC
TRBJ2-7,TRBD2,-,TRBV5-4,CASSPGTSGGPYYEQYF,TGTGCCAGCAGCCCCGGGACTAGCGGGGGCCCATACTACGAGCAGTACTTC
TRBJ2-7,TRBD2,-,TRBV18,CASSLRLAGSEQYF,TGTGCCAGCTCACTGCGACTAGCGGGGAGCGAGCAGTACTTC
TRBJ2-7,-,-,TRBV27,CASRGEPYEQYF,TGTGCCAGCAGGGGAGAACCCTACGAGCAGTACTTC
TRBJ1-1,TRBD1,-,TRBV18,CASSPTGGLGTEAFF,TGTGCCAGCTCACCTACAGGGGGCCTCGGCACTGAAGCTTTCTTT
TRBJ2-5,-,-,TRBV6-1,CASSESLGLYF,TGTGCCAGCAGTGAATCCCTGGGGCTATACTTC